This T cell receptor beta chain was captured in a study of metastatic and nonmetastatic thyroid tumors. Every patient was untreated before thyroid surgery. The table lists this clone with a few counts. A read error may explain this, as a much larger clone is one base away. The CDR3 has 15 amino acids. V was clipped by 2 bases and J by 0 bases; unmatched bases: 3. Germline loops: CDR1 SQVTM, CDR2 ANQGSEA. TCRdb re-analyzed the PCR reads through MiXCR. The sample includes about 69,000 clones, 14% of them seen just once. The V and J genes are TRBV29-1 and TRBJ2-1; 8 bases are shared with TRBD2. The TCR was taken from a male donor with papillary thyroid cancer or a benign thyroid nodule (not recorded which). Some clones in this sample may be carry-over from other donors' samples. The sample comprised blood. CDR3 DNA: TGCAGCGTTGAAACTAGCGGACACTCCTACAATGAGCAGTTCTTC. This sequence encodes CSVETSGHSYNEQFF.